Sequencing of this T cell receptor beta chain was carried out in a study of T cells in Graves' hyperthyroidism and ophthalmopathy. General study findings and limits: The majority of expanded thyroid clonotypes above 0.001 also appeared in blood.

This clonotype was recorded only once. Its antigen is undetermined. The diagnostic basis comprised clinical symptoms, serum thyroxine and TRAb, thyroid ultrasound and orbital computed tomography. PBMCs were obtained from 10 ml fresh peripheral blood. Amplified TCR beta CDR3 regions derived from RNA transcripts. HTBI primers were the set used in a first-round RT-PCR of the TCR CDR3. MiXCR, run by TCRdb on the multiplex PCR reads, gives a single entry per CDR3 protein. The sample holds roughly 400,000 distinct CDR3 sequences, around an eighth seen once. V trimming: 3 bases; J trimming: 2 bases; junction bases outside the gene matches: 5. Germline V gene data show CDR1 as LGHNA and CDR2 as YSLEER. The CDR3 totals 15 residues.

The genes are TRBV4-3 and TRBJ2-3, with TRBD1 matching 7 bases. The TCR comes from a man aged 50 or older with Graves' ophthalmopathy. Specimen: blood. The CDR3: CASSHTGDPTDTQYF. CDR3 DNA sequence: TGCGCCAGCAGCCATACAGGGGACCCCACAGATACGCAGTATTTT.